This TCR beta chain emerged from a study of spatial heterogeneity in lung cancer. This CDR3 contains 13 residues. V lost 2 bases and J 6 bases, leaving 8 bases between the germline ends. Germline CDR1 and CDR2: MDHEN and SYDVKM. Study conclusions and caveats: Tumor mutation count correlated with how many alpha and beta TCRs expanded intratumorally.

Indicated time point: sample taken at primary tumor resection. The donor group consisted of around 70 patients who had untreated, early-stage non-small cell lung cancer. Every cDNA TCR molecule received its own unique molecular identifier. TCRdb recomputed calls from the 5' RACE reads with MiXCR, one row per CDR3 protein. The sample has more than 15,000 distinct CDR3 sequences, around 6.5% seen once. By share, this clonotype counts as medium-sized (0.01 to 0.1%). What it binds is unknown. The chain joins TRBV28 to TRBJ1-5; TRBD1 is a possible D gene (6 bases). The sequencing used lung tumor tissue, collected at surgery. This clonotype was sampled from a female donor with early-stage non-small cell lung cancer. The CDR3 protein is CASSLGGPQPQHF. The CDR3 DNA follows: TGTGCCAGCAGTTTAGGGGGCCCTCAGCCCCAGCATTTT. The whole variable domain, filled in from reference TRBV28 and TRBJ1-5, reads DVKVTQSSRYLVKRTGEKVFLECVQDMDHENMFWYRQDPGLGLRLIYFSYDVKMKEKGDIPEGYSVSREKKERFSLILESASTNQTSMYLCASSLGGPQPQHFGDGTRLSIL.